The rows below give T cell receptor beta chains drawn from one sample of a study of blood T cell repertoires in COVID-19. Sequenced by immunoSEQ multiplex PCR; TCRdb stores in-frame clones only, minus some. The sample holds 90,000 to 130,000 clones, approximately 80% seen once. The sample consisted of peripheral blood. Receptor source: a woman aged 70-85 years with acute or convalescent COVID-19. The CDR3 runs from the conserved cysteine through the conserved F or W. Each record gives: V gene, J gene, D gene, clone size, CDR3 protein, CDR3 DNA. D genes are given only for firm matches. Expanded clones are given a class, and other clones once, few, many or no size at all.

>TRBV7-2|TRBJ1-2|NA|NA
CASSLDWGGGGYTF
TGTGCCAGCAGCTTAGATTGGGGGGGCGGTGGCTACACCTTC
>TRBV5-1|TRBJ2-2|NA|NA
CASSLAVGGVGELFF
TGCGCCAGCAGCTTGGCCGTCGGGGGTGTCGGGGAGCTGTTTTTT
>TRBV6-5|TRBJ2-5|NA|once
CASVGRGKTQYF
TGTGCCAGCGTCGGCAGGGGAAAGACCCAGTACTTC
>TRBV19|TRBJ2-4|TRBD1|NA
CASTKGTGDSKNIQYF
TGTGCCAGTACTAAGGGGACAGGGGATTCCAAAAACATTCAGTACTTC
>TRBV7-9|TRBJ1-3|NA|once
CASSPSTPGSGNTIYF
TGTGCCAGCAGCCCCTCGACTCCGGGCTCTGGAAACACCATATATTTT
>TRBV2|TRBJ2-7|NA|few
CASRGVRGSYEQYF
TGTGCCAGCAGGGGGGTCAGGGGCTCCTACGAGCAGTACTTC
>TRBV7-9|TRBJ1-1|NA|once
CASRPTGQNTEAFF
TGTGCCAGCAGACCGACAGGCCAGAACACTGAAGCTTTCTTT
>TRBV6-1|TRBJ1-3|NA|NA
CASSDSVGNAGNTIYF
TGTGCCAGCAGTGATTCGGTCGGGAATGCTGGAAACACCATATATTTT
>TRBV6-5|TRBJ1-2|NA|NA
CASSTAGIYGYTF
TGTGCCAGCAGTACGGCAGGGATTTATGGCTACACCTTC
>TRBV18|TRBJ2-1|NA|few
CASSPGGGVEQFF
TGTGCCAGCTCGCCAGGGGGGGGCGTTGAGCAGTTCTTC
>TRBV11-2|TRBJ1-1|TRBD1|NA
CASSPRQGTTEAFF
TGTGCCAGCAGCCCTAGACAGGGCACCACTGAAGCTTTCTTT
>TRBV5-1|TRBJ2-5|TRBD2|once
CASSVPSGVETQYF
TGCGCCAGCAGCGTCCCTAGCGGGGTGGAGACCCAGTACTTC
>TRBV11-3|TRBJ2-3|TRBD2|NA
CASSLGVSGARDTQYF
TGTGCCAGCAGCTTAGGAGTTAGCGGGGCCCGCGATACGCAGTATTTT
>TRBV2|TRBJ1-4|NA|NA
CASSGTRGEKLFF
TGTGCCAGCTCTGGGACTCGAGGGGAAAAACTGTTTTTT
>TRBV6-5|TRBJ1-5|TRBD1|NA
CASVGQGRNQPQHF
TGTGCCAGCGTGGGACAGGGTAGAAATCAGCCCCAGCATTTT
>TRBV6-6|TRBJ1-3|TRBD1|NA
CASEGTAISSGNTIYF
TGTGCCAGCGAAGGGACAGCTATTAGCTCTGGAAACACCATATATTTT
>TRBV6-2/TRBV6-3|TRBJ1-5|TRBD1|NA
CASSYDRGVGQPQHF
TGTGCCAGCAGCTATGACAGGGGAGTTGGCCAGCCCCAGCATTTT
>TRBV5-6|TRBJ2-2|TRBD1|few
CASSPMWTGRTGELFF
TGTGCCAGCAGCCCGATGTGGACAGGGAGGACCGGGGAGCTGTTTTTT
>TRBV25-1|TRBJ2-2|TRBD1|NA
CASSEQGARVGELFF
TGTGCCAGCAGTGAGCAGGGGGCGCGAGTCGGGGAGCTGTTTTTT
>TRBV6-2/TRBV6-3|TRBJ2-2|NA|NA
CASSYRSTGELFF
TGTGCCAGCAGTTACAGGAGCACCGGGGAGCTGTTTTTT
>TRBV7-2|TRBJ2-7|TRBD1|NA
CASSFGGTGEYEQYF
TGTGCCAGCAGTTTCGGTGGGACAGGGGAATACGAGCAGTACTTC
>TRBV4-1|TRBJ2-7|TRBD2|NA
CASRARTSGGYEQYF
TGCGCCAGCAGAGCACGGACTAGCGGGGGCTACGAGCAGTACTTC
>TRBV18|TRBJ2-1|TRBD2|NA
CASSPRLAGGRSNEQFF
TGTGCCAGCTCACCACGACTAGCGGGGGGGCGGAGCAATGAGCAGTTCTTC
>TRBV7-3|TRBJ2-2|NA|NA
CASSLTGALFGELFF
TGTGCCAGCAGCTTAACAGGGGCCCTCTTCGGGGAGCTGTTTTTT
>TRBV20-1|TRBJ1-1|NA|NA
CSASSGGFGEAFF
TGCAGTGCTAGTTCGGGGGGCTTTGGTGAAGCTTTCTTT
>TRBV5-6|TRBJ1-4|NA|NA
CASSLGGQLVGKLFF
TGTGCCAGCAGCCTTGGGGGCCAGCTGGTCGGAAAACTGTTTTTT
>TRBV7-2|TRBJ1-1|NA|NA
CASSLSLGQMNTEAFF
TGTGCCAGCAGCTTAAGTCTTGGACAGATGAACACTGAAGCTTTCTTT
>TRBV7-3|TRBJ2-3|NA|NA
CASSLQGRYTDTQYF
TGTGCCAGCAGCTTACAGGGCCGTTACACAGATACGCAGTATTTT
>TRBV5-1|TRBJ1-1|NA|NA
CASSLAVGQMNTEAFF
TGCGCCAGCAGCTTGGCCGTGGGGCAAATGAACACTGAAGCTTTCTTT
>TRBV6-1|TRBJ2-7|TRBD2|NA
CASSEGSLAGSYEQYF
TGTGCCAGCAGTGAAGGGTCTCTAGCGGGATCCTACGAGCAGTACTTC
>TRBV5-5|TRBJ1-4|TRBD1|once
CASSLGPGQGQFANEKLFF
TGTGCCAGCAGCTTGGGTCCGGGACAGGGACAATTTGCTAATGAAAAACTGTTTTTT
>TRBV7-9|TRBJ1-2|NA|NA
CASSLGLGYTF
TGTGCCAGCAGCTTGGGGCTTGGCTACACCTTC
>TRBV24-1|TRBJ2-3|TRBD1|NA
CATSAATGADTQYF
TGTGCCACCAGTGCGGCCACAGGGGCAGATACGCAGTATTTT
>TRBV7-9|TRBJ1-1|NA|NA
CASVAGNTEAFF
TGTGCCTCGGTGGCGGGGAACACTGAAGCTTTCTTT
>TRBV28|TRBJ1-2|TRBD1|NA
CASAGQGNYTF
TGTGCCAGCGCCGGACAGGGCAACTACACCTTC
>TRBV3-1/TRBV3-2|TRBJ2-5|NA|NA
CASSHITDNQETQYF
TGTGCCAGCAGCCATATAACAGATAACCAAGAGACCCAGTACTTC
>TRBV5-4|TRBJ2-1|TRBD2|few
CASSFTSGGPDEQFF
TGTGCCAGCAGCTTCACTAGCGGGGGGCCCGATGAGCAGTTCTTC
>TRBV19|TRBJ1-1|NA|once
CASSKGLEDTEAFF
TGTGCCAGTAGTAAGGGGCTGGAAGACACTGAAGCTTTCTTT
>TRBV7-9|TRBJ2-3|TRBD2|NA
CASSFTAGGRDTQYF
TGTGCCAGCAGCTTCACTGCGGGGGGTAGGGATACGCAGTATTTT
>TRBV11-2|TRBJ2-7|NA|NA
CASSSSGLAYKNEQYF
TGTGCCAGCAGCTCTTCGGGGTTAGCTTACAAGAACGAGCAGTACTTC
>TRBV5-1|TRBJ2-5|TRBD2|NA
CASSPRLAGGQETQYF
TGCGCCAGCAGCCCCAGACTAGCGGGAGGCCAAGAGACCCAGTACTTC
>TRBV11-2|TRBJ1-1|TRBD1|NA
CASSFSGGQVNTEAFF
TGTGCCAGCAGCTTCTCCGGCGGACAGGTGAACACTGAAGCTTTCTTT
>TRBV6-1|TRBJ1-2|TRBD1|NA
CASSEESDRGLDGYTF
TGTGCCAGCAGTGAGGAATCCGACAGGGGATTAGATGGCTACACCTTC
>TRBV7-2|TRBJ1-4|NA|NA
CASSLVGRVANEKLFF
TGTGCCAGCAGCTTAGTAGGCAGGGTGGCTAATGAAAAACTGTTTTTT
>TRBV18|TRBJ1-1|NA|once
CASSLGGTGAEAFF
TGTGCCAGCTCCCTCGGGGGGACTGGTGCTGAAGCTTTCTTT
>TRBV15|TRBJ2-7|NA|NA
CATSRDRAGQIYEQYF
TGTGCCACCAGCAGAGATCGGGCAGGGCAGATCTACGAGCAGTACTTC
>TRBV4-1|TRBJ2-2|TRBD1|NA
CASSQTGTGTGRTGELFF
TGCGCCAGCAGCCAAACGGGGACGGGGACAGGCAGAACCGGGGAGCTGTTTTTT
>TRBV7-8|TRBJ1-5|NA|NA
CASSPRGLRPQPQHF
TGTGCCAGCAGCCCAAGAGGCCTGAGGCCTCAGCCCCAGCATTTT